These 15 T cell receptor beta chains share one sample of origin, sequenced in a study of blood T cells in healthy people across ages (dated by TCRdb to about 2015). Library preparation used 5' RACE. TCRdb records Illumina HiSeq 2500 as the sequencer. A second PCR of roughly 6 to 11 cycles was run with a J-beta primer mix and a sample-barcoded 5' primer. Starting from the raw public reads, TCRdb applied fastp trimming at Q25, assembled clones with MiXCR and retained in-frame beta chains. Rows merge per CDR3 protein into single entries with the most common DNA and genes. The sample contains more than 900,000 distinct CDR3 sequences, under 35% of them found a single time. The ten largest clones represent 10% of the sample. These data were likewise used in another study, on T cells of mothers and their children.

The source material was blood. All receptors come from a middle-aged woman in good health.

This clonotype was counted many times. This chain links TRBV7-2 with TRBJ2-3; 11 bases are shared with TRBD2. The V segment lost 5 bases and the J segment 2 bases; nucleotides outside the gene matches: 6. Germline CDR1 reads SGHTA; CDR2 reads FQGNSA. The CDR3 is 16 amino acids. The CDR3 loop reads CASSPRLAGFTDTQYF. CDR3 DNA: TGTGCCAGCAGCCCGCGACTAGCGGGGTTCACAGATACGCAGTATTTT.

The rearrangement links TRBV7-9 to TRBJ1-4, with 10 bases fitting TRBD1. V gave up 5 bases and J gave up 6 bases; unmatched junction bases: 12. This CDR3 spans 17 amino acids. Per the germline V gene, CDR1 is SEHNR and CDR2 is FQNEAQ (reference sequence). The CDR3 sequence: CASSPTLPGTGDEKLFF. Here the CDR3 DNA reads TGTGCCAGCAGCCCGACCCTCCCCGGGACAGGGGATGAAAAACTGTTTTTT.

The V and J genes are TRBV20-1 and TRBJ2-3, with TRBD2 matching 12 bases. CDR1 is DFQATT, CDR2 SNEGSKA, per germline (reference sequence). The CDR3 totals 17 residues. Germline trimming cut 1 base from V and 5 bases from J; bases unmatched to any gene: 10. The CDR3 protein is CSARGLAGGPEQDTQYF. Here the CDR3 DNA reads TGCAGTGCTAGAGGCCTAGCGGGAGGGCCTGAGCAAGATACGCAGTATTTT.

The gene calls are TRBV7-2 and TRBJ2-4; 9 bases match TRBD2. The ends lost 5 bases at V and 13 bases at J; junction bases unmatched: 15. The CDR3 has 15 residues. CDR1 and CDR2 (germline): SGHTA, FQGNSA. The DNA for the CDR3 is TGTGCCAGCAGCCCTGAACTAGCGGGTTACAATGAGCAGTACTTC. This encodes CASSPELAGYNEQYF.

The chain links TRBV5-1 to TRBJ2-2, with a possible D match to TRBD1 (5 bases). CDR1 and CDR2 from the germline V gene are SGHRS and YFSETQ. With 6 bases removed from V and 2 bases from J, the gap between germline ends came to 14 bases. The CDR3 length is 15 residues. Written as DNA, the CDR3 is TGCGCCAGCACTGGGGCAGCCTCAAACACCGGGGAGCTGTTTTTT. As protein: CASTGAASNTGELFF.

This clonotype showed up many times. CDR3 coding DNA: TGTGCCAGCAGCTTCGGAGCAAAACTGAGCTCCTACAATGAGCAGTTCTTC. This sequence encodes CASSFGAKLSSYNEQFF. The chain recombines TRBV7-3 with TRBJ2-1; D unresolved. Germline V gene lookup returns CDR1 SGHTA and CDR2 FQGTGA. The CDR3 loop spans 17 amino acids. V lost 3 bases and J 0 bases, leaving 15 bases between the germline ends.

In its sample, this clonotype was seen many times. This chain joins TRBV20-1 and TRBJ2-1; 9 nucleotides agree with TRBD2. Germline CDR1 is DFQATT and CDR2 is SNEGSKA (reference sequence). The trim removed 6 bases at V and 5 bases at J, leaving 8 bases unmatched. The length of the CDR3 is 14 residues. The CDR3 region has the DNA TGCAGTGCCCAAAGCGGGGGGTTGAACAATGAGCAGTTCTTC. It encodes CSAQSGGLNNEQFF.

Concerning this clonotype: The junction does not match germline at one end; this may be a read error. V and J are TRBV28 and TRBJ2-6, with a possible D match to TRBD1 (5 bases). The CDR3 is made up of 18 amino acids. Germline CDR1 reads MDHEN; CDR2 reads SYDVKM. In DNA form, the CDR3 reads TGTGCCAGCAGTTTATTTCCAGGGAAACTTTCTGGGGCCAACGTCCGGACTTTC. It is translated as CASSLFPGKLSGANVRTF.

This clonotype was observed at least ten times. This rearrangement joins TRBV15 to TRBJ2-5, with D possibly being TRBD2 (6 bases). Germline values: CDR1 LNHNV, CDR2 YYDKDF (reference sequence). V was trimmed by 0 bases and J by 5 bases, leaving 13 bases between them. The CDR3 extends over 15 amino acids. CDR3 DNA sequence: TGTGCCACCAGCAGAGATTGGGGAGGTTCGGAGACCCAGTACTTC. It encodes CATSRDWGGSETQYF.

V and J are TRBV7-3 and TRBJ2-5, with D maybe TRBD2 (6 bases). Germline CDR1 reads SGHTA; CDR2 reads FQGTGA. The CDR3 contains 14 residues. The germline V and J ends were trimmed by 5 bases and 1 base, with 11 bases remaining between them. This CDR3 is CASSAVTSQETQYF. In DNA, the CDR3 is TGTGCCAGCAGCGCCGTGACTAGCCAAGAGACCCAGTACTTC.

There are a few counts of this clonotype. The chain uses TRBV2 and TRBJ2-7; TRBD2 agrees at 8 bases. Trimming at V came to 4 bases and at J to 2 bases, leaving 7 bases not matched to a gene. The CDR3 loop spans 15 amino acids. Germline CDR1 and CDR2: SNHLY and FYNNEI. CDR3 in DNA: TGTGCCAGCAGTGGACCCTCCGGGGGGGCCTACGAGCAGTACTTC. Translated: CASSGPSGGAYEQYF.

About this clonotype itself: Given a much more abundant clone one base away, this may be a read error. The CDR3 sequence: CATSYRGNEQYF. The CDR3 DNA reads TGTGCCACCAGCTATAGGGGCAATGAGCAGTACTTC. V usage is TRBV15 and J usage is TRBJ2-5, with D possibly TRBD1 on 5 matching bases. The CDR3 extends over 12 amino acids. With 5 bases removed from V and 11 bases from J, the gap between germline ends came to 15 bases. The germline gives CDR1 LNHNV, CDR2 YYDKDF (reference sequence).

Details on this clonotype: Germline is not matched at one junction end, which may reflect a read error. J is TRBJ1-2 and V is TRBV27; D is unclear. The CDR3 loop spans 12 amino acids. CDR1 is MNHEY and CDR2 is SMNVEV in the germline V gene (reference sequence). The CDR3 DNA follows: TGTGCCGGCAGTCCGTCCACTGGGGGCTACACCTTC. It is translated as CAGSPSTGGYTF.

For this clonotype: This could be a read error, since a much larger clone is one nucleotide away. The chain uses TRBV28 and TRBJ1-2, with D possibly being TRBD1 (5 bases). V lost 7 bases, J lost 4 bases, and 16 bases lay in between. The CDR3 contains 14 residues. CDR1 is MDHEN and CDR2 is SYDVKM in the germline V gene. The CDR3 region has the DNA TGTGCCAGCACCAGTTCCCGGGACGGCTATGGCTACACCTTC. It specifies CASTSSRDGYGYTF.

Here the CDR3 reads CASSAKGRPQHF. The CDR3, as DNA: TGTGCCAGCAGCGCAAAAGGGAGGCCCCAGCATTTT. The V and J genes are TRBV7-9 and TRBJ1-5; D gene uncertain. The germline V gene encodes CDR1 SEHNR and CDR2 FQNEAQ (reference sequence). The CDR3 spans 12 residues. With 5 bases removed from V and 9 bases from J, the gap between germline ends came to 11 bases.